This T cell receptor beta chain was recorded in a study of cytomegalovirus exposure and HLA in healthy donors. Looking at the study overall: Roughly 77 million unique TCRs from HLA-typed donors made up an early data release.

V was clipped by 0 bases and J by 0 bases, with 18 bases between them. CDR3 length equals 18 residues. Germline CDR1 and CDR2: SGDLS and YYNGEE. The primer mix had 60 Vbeta and 13 Jbeta primers. Under the authors' procedure: Per a later analysis, the number of unique TCR beta chains was around 80 million, of which some 9.9 million were shared. Clones were read by immunoSEQ multiplex PCR, and TCRdb kept only the in-frame ones, dropping some. The V and J calls and the clone size are those of that table, but D and trimming were determined from the DNA. Here the sample spans roughly 100,000 clones, around two thirds being singletons.

Sequencing input: PBMCs. The TCR sequence derives from a man aged 50-59 years in good health and CMV-seropositive. The chain links TRBV9 to TRBJ1-1; D not certain. This CDR3 reads CASSVDVWERPMNTEAFF. The CDR3 region has the DNA TGTGCCAGCAGCGTAGATGTTTGGGAGAGACCCATGAACACTGAAGCTTTCTTT.